This T cell receptor beta chain was sequenced during a study of T cell responses to AZD1222 COVID-19 vaccine. Repertoires were generated with immunoSEQ multiplex PCR, while TCRdb's copy carries only in-frame clones and drops some. This sample has about 83,000 clones, with around 86% found just once. Broader study findings: Nearly half of spike-specific TCRs reportedly target variant regions that are unmutated in the B.1.351 and B.1.1.7 variants. Seropositive status at baseline applied to only 5 or 6 AZD1222 recipients. Repertoire sampling happened only post peak T cell response. Donors were mostly white British, more females; clonal diversity possibly underestimated.

From germline, CDR1 is MNHEY and CDR2 SVGEGT. V lost 2 bases, J lost 0 bases, and 5 bases lay in between. The CDR3 extends over 14 amino acids. In regard to this clone: Its target is not known.

This receptor was obtained from an adult in good health. The source material was peripheral blood, sampled on day 0 of AZD1222 vaccination. The V gene is TRBV6-2 or TRBV6-3, the J gene TRBJ1-3; no clear D. DNA of the CDR3: TGTGCCAGCAGTTACACCTCCTCTGGAAACACCATATATTTT. This codes for CASSYTSSGNTIYF.